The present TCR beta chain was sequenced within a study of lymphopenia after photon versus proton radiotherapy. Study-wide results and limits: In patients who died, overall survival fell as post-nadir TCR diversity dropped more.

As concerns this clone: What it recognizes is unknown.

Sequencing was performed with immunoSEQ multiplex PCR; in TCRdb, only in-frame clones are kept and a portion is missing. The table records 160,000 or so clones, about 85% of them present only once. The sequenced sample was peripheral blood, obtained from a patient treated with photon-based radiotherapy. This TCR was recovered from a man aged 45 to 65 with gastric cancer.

The CDR3 DNA reads TGTGCCAGCGGGACAGGGGCGCTAGCGGGGAACTCCTACAATGAGCAGTTCTTC. Protein sequence: CASGTGALAGNSYNEQFF. This chain uses TRBV27 with TRBJ2-1, with D maybe TRBD1 (10 bases). The germline gives CDR1 MNHEY, CDR2 SMNVEV (reference sequence). CDR3 length: 18 amino acids. Deletions cut 8 bases from V and 0 bases from J, with 23 bases between.